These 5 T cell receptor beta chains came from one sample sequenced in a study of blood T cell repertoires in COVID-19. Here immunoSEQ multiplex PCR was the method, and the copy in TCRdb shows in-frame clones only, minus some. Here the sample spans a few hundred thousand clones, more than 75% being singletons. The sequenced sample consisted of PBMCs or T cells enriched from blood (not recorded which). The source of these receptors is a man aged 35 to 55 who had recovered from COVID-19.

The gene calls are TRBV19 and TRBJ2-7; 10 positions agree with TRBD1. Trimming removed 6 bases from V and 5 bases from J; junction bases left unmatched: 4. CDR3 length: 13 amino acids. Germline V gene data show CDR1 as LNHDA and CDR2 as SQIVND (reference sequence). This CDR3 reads CASSRQGANEQYF. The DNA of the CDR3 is TGTGCCAGTAGCCGACAGGGGGCCAACGAGCAGTACTTC.

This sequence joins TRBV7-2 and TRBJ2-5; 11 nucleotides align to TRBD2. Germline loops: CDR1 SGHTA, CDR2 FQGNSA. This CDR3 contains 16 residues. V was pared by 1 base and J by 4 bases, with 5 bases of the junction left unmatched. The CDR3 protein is CASSLELAGALETQYF. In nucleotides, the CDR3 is TGTGCCAGCAGCTTAGAACTAGCGGGAGCATTAGAGACCCAGTACTTC.

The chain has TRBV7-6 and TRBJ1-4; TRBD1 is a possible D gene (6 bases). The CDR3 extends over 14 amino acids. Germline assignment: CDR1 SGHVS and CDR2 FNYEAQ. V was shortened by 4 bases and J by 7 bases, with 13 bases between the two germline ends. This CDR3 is CASSSSTGTEKLFF. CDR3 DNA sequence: TGTGCCAGCAGCTCCTCTACAGGGACTGAAAAACTGTTTTTT.

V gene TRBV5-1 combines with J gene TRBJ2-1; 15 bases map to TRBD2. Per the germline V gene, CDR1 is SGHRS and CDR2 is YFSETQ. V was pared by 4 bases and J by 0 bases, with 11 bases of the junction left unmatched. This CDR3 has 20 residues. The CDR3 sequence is CASSVNRGLAGGSSYNEQFF. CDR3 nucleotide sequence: TGCGCCAGCAGCGTCAACAGAGGACTAGCGGGAGGGAGCTCCTACAATGAGCAGTTCTTC.

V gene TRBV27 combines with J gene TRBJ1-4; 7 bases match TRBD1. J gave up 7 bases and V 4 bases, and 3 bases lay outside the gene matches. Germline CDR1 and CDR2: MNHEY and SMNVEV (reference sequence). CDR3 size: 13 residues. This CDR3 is CASSWNRGEKLFF. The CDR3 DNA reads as TGTGCCAGCAGTTGGAACAGGGGTGAAAAACTGTTTTTT.